This TCR beta chain was documented in a study of cytomegalovirus exposure and HLA in healthy donors. Study findings and constraints: V- and J-gene trimming in TCR beta was tied to a missense DCLRE1C variant by an analysis performed later. TCR association rates varied by HLA locus in a later analysis, with DRB1 highest and HLA-C lowest.

The J segment lost 9 bases and the V segment lost 6 bases, leaving 11 bases of the junction unmatched. Germline CDR1 reads MNHEY; CDR2 reads SVGAGI. CDR3 length equals 15 residues. A remark on this clone: Its antigen remains unknown.

The study ran its PCR with 60 Vbeta and 13 Jbeta primers. Sequencing was performed with immunoSEQ multiplex PCR; in TCRdb, only in-frame clones are kept and a portion is missing. The sample lists roughly 110,000 clones; approximately 81% were seen once. This chain joins TRBV6-5 and TRBJ2-1; 10 bases are a match to TRBD2. The sequence came from a woman in her late teens or twenties in good health and CMV-seropositive. The specimen was PBMCs. In nucleotides, the CDR3 is TGTGCCAGCAGGTCCGGGACTAGCGCGAGTAGTGAGCAGTTCTTC. Protein: CASRSGTSASSEQFF.